This T cell receptor (beta chain) was captured in a study of a mutant IDH1 vaccine in newly diagnosed glioma. The wider study: Each patient was administered eight vaccinations, scheduled in weeks 1, 3, 5, 7, 11, 15, 19 and 23.

This clone was recorded only once. Its antigen is still unknown. Germline V gives CDR1 SGDLS, CDR2 YYNGEE. The CDR3 consists of 15 residues. Trimming left V 4 bases short and J 4 bases short, with 15 bases between. Data came from immunoSEQ multiplex PCR; TCRdb stores just in-frame clones and leaves some out. The table includes around 76,000 clones, more than 70% detected once. Sample time point: week 23, last vaccination. It was 300 ug of mutant IDH1 20-mer peptide that made up each vaccine dose, given with topical imiquimod. The starting material was PBMCs, obtained from a glioma patient whose treatment included an IDH1 peptide vaccine. The receptor was derived from a woman aged 45-65 years with glioma. This rearrangement joins TRBV9 to TRBJ1-5; D ambiguous. This chain's CDR3 is CASSPTGFQNQPQHF. The CDR3 DNA reads as TGTGCCAGCAGCCCCACGGGGTTTCAAAATCAGCCCCAGCATTTT.